This TCR beta chain originates from a study of shared clonotypes between healthy human individuals. General study results and limits: In this cohort, only blood was sampled, and tissue repertoires likely differ.

Within Nashville, Tennessee resided all donors, each a Caucasian adult. The CDR3 sequence is 16 residues long. Per the germline V gene, CDR1 is SGHRS and CDR2 is YFSETQ. V lost 1 base and J lost 8, with 19 bases in between. Repertoires were generated with immunoSEQ multiplex PCR, while TCRdb's copy carries only in-frame clones and drops some. The table shows roughly 2 million clones, with roughly 94% occurring only once. Comment on this clone: What it recognizes is unknown.

The sample comprised naive CD4+ T cells sorted from blood. Subset defined: CD45RA+ positively selected. This rearrangement joins TRBV5-1 to TRBJ1-5, with a possible D match to TRBD1 (6 bases). The receptor was derived from a man aged 18 to 30 in good health. CDR3 amino acids: CASSLSGRESGEPQHF. As DNA, the CDR3 is TGCGCCAGCAGCTTGAGTGGAAGGGAATCAGGGGAGCCCCAGCATTTT.